This T cell receptor (beta chain) appears in the sequencing data of a study of cytomegalovirus exposure and HLA in healthy donors. Measured with immunoSEQ multiplex PCR; TCRdb has only the in-frame clones, and not every one. The sample carries about 84,000 clones, roughly 93% recorded once. The source material was PBMCs. The TCR comes from a man in his thirties or forties in good health and CMV-seronegative.

CDR3 nucleotides: TGCAGCGTTGAAGTCAAGCAAGATAACTATGGCTACACCTTC. Translated: CSVEVKQDNYGYTF. V usage is TRBV29-1 and J usage is TRBJ1-2; unclear D gene. Trimming pared 1 base from V and 1 base from J, leaving 10 bases between. CDR3 length: 14 residues. CDR1 is SQVTM and CDR2 is ANQGSEA in the germline V gene.